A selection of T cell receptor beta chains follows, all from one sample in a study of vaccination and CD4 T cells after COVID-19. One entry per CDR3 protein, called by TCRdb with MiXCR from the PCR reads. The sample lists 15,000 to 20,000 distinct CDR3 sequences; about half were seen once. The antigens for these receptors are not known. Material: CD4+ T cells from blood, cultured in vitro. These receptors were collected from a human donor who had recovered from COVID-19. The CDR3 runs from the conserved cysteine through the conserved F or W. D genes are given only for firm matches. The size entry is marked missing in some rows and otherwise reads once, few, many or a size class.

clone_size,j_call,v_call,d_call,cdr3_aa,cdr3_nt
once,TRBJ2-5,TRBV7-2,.,CASSPVGQGTETQYF,TGTGCCAGCAGCCCAGTCGGGCAGGGGACTGAGACCCAGTACTTC
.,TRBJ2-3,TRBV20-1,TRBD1,CSARVGGTGGAGTQYF,TGCAGTGCTAGAGTAGGCGGGACAGGGGGAGCTGGTACGCAGTATTTT
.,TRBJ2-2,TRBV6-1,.,CATYRNTGELFF,TGTGCCACCTATAGGAACACCGGGGAGCTGTTTTTT
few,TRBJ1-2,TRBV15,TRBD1,CATSQGQNQVYGYTF,TGTGCCACCAGCCAGGGACAGAACCAAGTCTATGGCTACACCTTC
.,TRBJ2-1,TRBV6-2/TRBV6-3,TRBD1,CASSSGTGGLNEQFF,TGTGCCAGCAGTTCCGGGACAGGGGGCTTAAATGAGCAGTTCTTC
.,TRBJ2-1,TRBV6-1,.,CASSTRRGGSRVNEQFF,TGTGCCAGCAGTACCCGGAGGGGGGGGAGCAGGGTGAATGAGCAGTTCTTC
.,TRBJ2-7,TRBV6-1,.,CAWSVWPGALYEQYF,TGTGCCTGGAGTGTATGGCCAGGGGCTCTCTACGAGCAGTACTTC
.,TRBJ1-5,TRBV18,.,CASSLMGFAADSSNQPQHF,TGTGCCAGCTCACTAATGGGGTTTGCGGCTGATAGTAGCAATCAGCCCCAGCATTTT
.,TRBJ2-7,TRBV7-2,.,CASRGRVQPEQYF,TGTGCCAGCCGTGGCAGGGTACAGCCCGAGCAGTACTTC
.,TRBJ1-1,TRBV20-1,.,CSAIDRRKAFF,TGCAGTGCGATTGACAGACGGAAAGCTTTCTTT
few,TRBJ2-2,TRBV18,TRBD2,CASSPTSGNTGELFF,TGTGCCAGCTCACCAACTAGCGGGAACACCGGGGAGCTGTTTTTT
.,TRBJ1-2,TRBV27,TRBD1,CASRRQGTNYGYTF,TGTGCCAGCAGGAGACAGGGGACCAACTATGGCTACACCTTC
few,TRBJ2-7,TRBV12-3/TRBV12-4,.,CASRSASYEQYF,TGTGCCAGCAGGTCAGCCTCCTACGAGCAGTACTTC
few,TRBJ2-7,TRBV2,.,CASSGAGREQYF,TGTGCCAGCAGCGGGGCGGGGAGAGAGCAGTACTTC
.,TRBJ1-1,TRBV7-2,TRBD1,CASSSPRDRGIGYTEAFF,TGTGCCAGCAGCTCCCCCCGGGACAGGGGCATTGGGTACACTGAAGCTTTCTTT
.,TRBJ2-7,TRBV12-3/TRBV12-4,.,CASSPGASRHEQYF,TGTGCCAGCAGTCCAGGGGCCTCTCGCCACGAGCAGTACTTC
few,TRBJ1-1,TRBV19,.,CASSILAGTYTEAFF,TGTGCCAGTAGTATCCTTGCTGGGACCTACACTGAAGCTTTCTTT
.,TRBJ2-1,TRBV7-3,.,CASSLHPGLWPFF,TGTGCCAGCAGCTTACACCCTGGCCTTTGGCCGTTCTTC
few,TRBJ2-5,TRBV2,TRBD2,CASIPLAGEETQYF,TGTGCCAGCATTCCGTTAGCGGGGGAAGAGACCCAGTACTTC